These 26 T cell receptor beta chains were all obtained from the same sample, sequenced in a study of spatial heterogeneity in lung cancer. Study-wide points: Counts of expanded intratumoral alpha and beta TCRs tracked tumor mutation counts.

These TCRs' antigens remain unknown. TCRdb re-derived calls from the 5' RACE reads in MiXCR, one entry per CDR3 protein. The sample lists 1,500 to 1,800 distinct CDR3 sequences, 5.5% to 6% occurring once. As for time point: sample taken at primary tumor resection. The sequenced sample was lung tumor tissue, obtained at surgery. The receptor source for this set is a female donor with early-stage non-small cell lung cancer.

Judged by abundance, this clonotype is medium-sized. The CDR3 DNA sequence: TGTGCCAGCAGCCGTCAGGTTGGGGCGGATGGGGAAGAGACCCAGTACTTC. It encodes CASSRQVGADGEETQYF. This rearrangement joins TRBV4-2 to TRBJ2-5, with D possibly matching TRBD1 (5 bases). This CDR3 is 17 amino acids long. Trimming removed 4 bases from V and 3 bases from J, with 21 bases in between. The germline CDR1 and CDR2 sequences are LGHNA and YNFKEQ.

By share, this clonotype counts as medium-sized (0.01 to 0.1%). J is TRBJ2-5 and V is TRBV7-8, with a tentative D call TRBD1 (5 bases). Trimming shortened V by 3 bases and J by 0 bases, and 5 bases separated the two germline ends. This CDR3 region has 13 residues. Germline V CDR1 and CDR2: SGHVS, FQNEAQ. The CDR3 sequence is CASSLTDQETQYF. In DNA, the CDR3 is TGTGCCAGCAGCTTGACAGACCAAGAGACCCAGTACTTC.

This clonotype is medium-sized within its sample. The rearrangement links TRBV3-1 to TRBJ1-6, with D possibly matching TRBD1 (6 bases). The CDR3 is 16 amino acids. Deletions cut 1 base from V and 9 bases from J, with 16 bases between. CDR1 is LGHDT and CDR2 is YNNKEL in the germline V gene (reference sequence). The CDR3, as DNA: TGTGCCAGCAGCCAAGGTTGGGGGGGCGAAGGTTCACCCCTCCACTTT. It encodes CASSQGWGGEGSPLHF.

This clonotype came up many times. The chain links TRBV5-1 to TRBJ1-1; no firm D call. Trimming removed 0 bases from V and 4 bases from J, with 7 bases in between. This CDR3 is built from 13 residues. Per germline, CDR1 SGHRS and CDR2 YFSETQ. DNA for the CDR3: TGCGCCAGCAGCTTGGAGGTGAGCACTGAAGCTTTCTTT. Its protein is CASSLEVSTEAFF.

This clonotype rates as medium-sized (0.01 to 0.1%). In DNA, the CDR3 is TGCAGTGCTAGAGATAATCGGGGGGCGGTCACTGAAGCTTTCTTT. Protein: CSARDNRGAVTEAFF. The V gene is TRBV20-1, the J gene TRBJ1-1, with D perhaps TRBD1 (6 bases). CDR1 and CDR2 from the germline V gene are DFQATT and SNEGSKA (reference sequence). The V end was cut by 0 bases, the J end by 4 bases, with 15 bases between. The CDR3 loop spans 15 amino acids.

By share, this clonotype counts as medium-sized. The chain couples TRBV7-2 to TRBJ1-2, with TRBD1 identical over 9 bases. This CDR3 comprises 15 residues. CDR1 is SGHTA and CDR2 is FQGNSA in the germline V gene. V was pared by 0 bases and J by 5 bases, with 4 bases of the junction left unmatched. The CDR3: CASSLAGTGPYGYTF. The CDR3 DNA is TGTGCCAGCAGCTTAGCCGGGACAGGGCCTTATGGCTACACCTTC.

The rearrangement joins TRBV7-2 to TRBJ2-1, with 8 bases that match TRBD2. This CDR3 comprises 12 residues. The ends lost 3 bases at V and 14 bases at J; junction bases unmatched: 6. Germline V CDR1 and CDR2: SGHTA, FQGNSA. CDR3 loop: CASSFTGRGEFF. The CDR3 DNA sequence: TGTGCCAGCAGCTTTACCGGGAGGGGGGAGTTCTTC.

This clonotype rates as medium-sized. The chain links TRBV29-1 to TRBJ2-2; the D is unclear. Between the trimmed V and J ends, which lost 4 bases and 0 bases, there was a span of 9 bases. The CDR3 loop spans 14 amino acids. Germline V gene data show CDR1 as SQVTM and CDR2 as ANQGSEA. CDR3 coding DNA: TGCAGCGTTGCGGAGATATCGAACACCGGGGAGCTGTTTTTT. Protein: CSVAEISNTGELFF.

By share, this clonotype counts as medium-sized. The genes are TRBV6-1 and TRBJ2-7; TRBD2 matches at 7 bases. CDR1 MNHNS and CDR2 SASEGT come from the germline V gene. After removal of 2 bases from V and 5 bases from J, the junction contained 9 bases not matched to a gene. The CDR3 has 15 residues. The CDR3, as DNA: TGTGCCAGCAGTGAAATCGCGGGAGAATCGGACGAGCAGTACTTC. It specifies CASSEIAGESDEQYF.

The rearrangement uses TRBV6-6 and TRBJ1-5; D gene unclear. The CDR3 loop spans 16 amino acids. Germline V gene data show CDR1 as MNHNY and CDR2 as SVGAGI (reference sequence). The V end lost 4 bases, the J end lost 2 bases, and 15 bases lay between the germline ends. The CDR3 sequence: CASSSGRLIGNQPQHF. In nucleotides, the CDR3 is TGTGCCAGCAGTTCCGGACGTCTCATAGGCAATCAGCCCCAGCATTTT.

This clonotype is medium-sized. The chain uses TRBV7-3 and TRBJ2-3; 14 nucleotides align to TRBD2. V was clipped by 10 bases and J by 4 bases; unmatched bases: 4. The CDR3 totals 14 residues. Germline-derived CDR1 and CDR2 are SGHTA and FQGTGA. The CDR3 loop reads CATGTSGSSDTQYF. CDR3 in DNA: TGTGCCACCGGGACTAGCGGGAGCTCAGATACGCAGTATTTT. The entire variable domain, with the rest obtained from reference TRBV7-3 and TRBJ2-3, is as follows: GAGVSQTPSNKVTEKGKYVELRCDPISGHTALYWYRQSLGQGPEFLIYFQGTGAADDSGLPNDRFFAVRPEGSVSTLKIQRTERGDSAVYLCATGTSGSSDTQYFGPGTRLTVL.

Sample share makes this clonotype medium-sized. The chain joins TRBV6-5 to TRBJ2-7; D is unclear. Germline lookup yields CDR1 MNHEY and CDR2 SVGAGI. CDR3 length: 14 residues. Between the trimmed V and J ends, which lost 2 bases and 3 bases, there was a span of 11 bases. CDR3 DNA: TGTGCCAGCAGTTACCGTAAAGGGTACTACGAGCAGTACGTC. This translates into CASSYRKGYYEQYV.

By sample share, this clonotype is large (0.1 to 1%). The chain recombines TRBV2 with TRBJ2-5; D gene unclear. There are 14 residues in the CDR3. V was cut by 4 bases and J by 4 bases, with 13 bases left in between. From germline, CDR1 is SNHLY and CDR2 FYNNEI. The CDR3 sequence: CASSARLPRETQYF. The CDR3 coding sequence is TGTGCCAGCAGTGCTCGTCTACCACGAGAGACCCAGTACTTC.

Sample share makes this clonotype medium-sized (0.01 to 0.1%). This chain connects TRBV6-1 to TRBJ1-1; D not resolved. Germline V CDR1 and CDR2: MNHNS, SASEGT. The CDR3 has 14 amino acids. Trimming cost V 2 bases and J 0 bases, with 7 bases left between them. The CDR3 region has the DNA TGTGCCAGCAGTGAAAGGTATGTGAACACTGAAGCTTTCTTT. It codes for CASSERYVNTEAFF.

Relative to its sample, this clonotype is medium-sized. A read error is likely, as this CDR3 ends without the conserved phenylalanine or tryptophan. No DNA is shown, since the ends of the CDR3 on it are uncertain; the CDR3 is the one TCRdb lists. J is TRBJ1-2 and V is TRBV11-2; TRBD1 is the table's D call, not checked against the DNA. The CDR3 spans 13 amino acids, including both terminal residues. Germline V gene lookup returns CDR1 SGHAT and CDR2 FQNNGV. CDR3 amino acids: CASSSSWGTGATL.

This clonotype qualifies as medium-sized (0.01 to 0.1%). This chain uses TRBV19 with TRBJ2-5; 8 bases fit TRBD1. V lost 3 bases, J lost 1 base, and 10 bases stayed unmatched. The germline gives CDR1 LNHDA, CDR2 SQIVND (reference sequence). This CDR3 contains 17 residues. CDR3: CASSIGTGVAVQETQYF. DNA for the CDR3: TGTGCCAGTAGTATCGGGACAGGAGTAGCGGTCCAAGAGACCCAGTACTTC.

By share of the sample, this clonotype is medium-sized. The V and J genes are TRBV29-1 and TRBJ1-2; weak D call: TRBD1 (6 bases). The CDR3 is 12 residues long. Trimming left V 6 bases short and J 4 bases short, with 12 bases between. Per the germline V gene, CDR1 is SQVTM and CDR2 is ANQGSEA. The DNA of the CDR3 is TGCAGCGTCCAGCTGGACAGCTATGGCTACACCTTC. Its protein product is CSVQLDSYGYTF. Full variable domain (missing parts from reference TRBV29-1 and TRBJ1-2): SAVISQKPSRDICQRGTSLTIQCQVDSQVTMMFWYRQQPGQSLTLIATANQGSEATYESGFVIDKFPISRPNLTFSTLTVSNMSPEDSSIYLCSVQLDSYGYTFGSGTRLTVV.

This chain uses TRBV11-2 with TRBJ2-5; perhaps TRBD2 as D (6 bases). CDR3 length: 15 amino acids. Per the germline V gene, CDR1 is SGHAT and CDR2 is FQNNGV. V lost 0 bases and J 4 bases, leaving 12 bases between the germline ends. The CDR3 nucleotides read TGTGCCAGCAGCTTAGATGGTCCCGGGGGAGAGACCCAGTACTTC. It codes for CASSLDGPGGETQYF. The complete variable domain, with remaining parts taken from reference TRBV11-2 and TRBJ2-5, reads EAGVAQSPRYKIIEKRQSVAFWCNPISGHATLYWYQQILGQGPKLLIQFQNNGVVDDSQLPKDRFSAERLKGVDSTLKIQPAKLEDSAVYLCASSLDGPGGETQYFGPGTRLLVL.

By its share, this clonotype is medium-sized. The chain has TRBV27 and TRBJ1-1, with D unclear. The CDR3 is 12 residues long. CDR1 and CDR2 (germline): MNHEY, SMNVEV (reference sequence). V was clipped by 3 bases and J by 1 base, with 3 bases between them. CDR3 protein: CASSFRNTEAFF. The CDR3 DNA reads as TGTGCCAGCAGTTTCCGGAACACTGAAGCTTTCTTT.

This clonotype is deemed medium-sized (0.01 to 0.1%). The genes are TRBV14 and TRBJ2-1; 7 nucleotides line up with TRBD2. Germline assignment: CDR1 SGHDN and CDR2 FVKESK. V gave up 4 bases and J gave up 9 bases; unmatched junction bases: 9. The CDR3 is 14 amino acids. CDR3 residues: CASSLQGVAGEQFF. As DNA, the CDR3 is TGTGCCAGCAGCCTACAAGGGGTAGCGGGTGAGCAGTTCTTC.

Many counts were recorded for this clonotype. The V gene is TRBV20-1, the J gene TRBJ1-1; 7 positions match TRBD1. This CDR3 contains 13 residues. The germline CDR1 and CDR2 sequences are DFQATT and SNEGSKA (reference sequence). The junction had 10 bases not matched to a gene; V was cut back by 5 bases and J by 7 bases. In DNA form, the CDR3 reads TGCAGTGCTCCCAGGGAGGGGGCAGGTGAAGCTTTCTTT. The encoded protein is CSAPREGAGEAFF.

By proportion, this clonotype is medium-sized (0.01 to 0.1%). The V call is TRBV28, the J call TRBJ2-7, with TRBD1 matching 9 bases. CDR3 length: 16 amino acids. In germline, CDR1 is MDHEN, CDR2 SYDVKM. V was pared by 3 bases and J by 2 bases, with 8 bases of the junction left unmatched. CDR3: CASSFPRQGGAYEQYF. The CDR3 nucleotides read TGTGCCAGCAGTTTCCCCCGACAGGGGGGGGCCTACGAGCAGTACTTC.

This clonotype has ten or more counts. CDR3 nucleotide sequence: TGTGCCAGCAGTCCCCCCGCCCTAGCGGGGGCCTCCTACGAGCAGTACGTC. As protein: CASSPPALAGASYEQYV. V and J are TRBV6-7 and TRBJ2-7, with 10 bases matching TRBD2. TRBV6-7 is filed as an ORF, its function uncertain. CDR3 length: 17 residues. J gave up 0 bases and V 5 bases, and 10 bases lay outside the gene matches.

This clonotype was seen only a few times. The chain couples TRBV25-1 to TRBJ1-2, with a tentative D call TRBD1 (6 bases). The V gene lost 5 bases and the J gene lost 7 bases, with 20 bases spanning the gap. The germline V gene encodes CDR1 MGHDK and CDR2 SYGVNS. There are 15 residues in the CDR3. The CDR3 region is CASSSGNRAGGGYTF. The CDR3 DNA follows: TGTGCCAGCAGTAGCGGGAACAGGGCGGGTGGTGGCTACACCTTC.

By its share, this clonotype is medium-sized (0.01 to 0.1%). The rearrangement joins TRBV13 to TRBJ1-1; no reliable D call. V was cut by 4 bases and J by 0 bases, with 12 bases left in between. The CDR3 contains 15 residues. Germline CDR1 and CDR2: PRHDT and FYEKMQ (reference sequence). For the CDR3, the DNA is TGTGCCAGCAGCTATACGGACGGCATGAACACTGAAGCTTTCTTT. Translating gives CASSYTDGMNTEAFF.

By share, this clonotype counts as medium-sized. The genes are TRBV20-1 and TRBJ2-3, with TRBD2 identical over 8 bases. J gave up 3 bases and V 5 bases, and 13 bases lay outside the gene matches. The CDR3 runs to 16 residues. Per germline, CDR1 DFQATT and CDR2 SNEGSKA (reference sequence). CDR3 protein: CSALEVAGRRTDTQYF. The CDR3 DNA follows: TGCAGTGCTCTAGAGGTAGCGGGAAGAAGGACAGATACGCAGTATTTT.